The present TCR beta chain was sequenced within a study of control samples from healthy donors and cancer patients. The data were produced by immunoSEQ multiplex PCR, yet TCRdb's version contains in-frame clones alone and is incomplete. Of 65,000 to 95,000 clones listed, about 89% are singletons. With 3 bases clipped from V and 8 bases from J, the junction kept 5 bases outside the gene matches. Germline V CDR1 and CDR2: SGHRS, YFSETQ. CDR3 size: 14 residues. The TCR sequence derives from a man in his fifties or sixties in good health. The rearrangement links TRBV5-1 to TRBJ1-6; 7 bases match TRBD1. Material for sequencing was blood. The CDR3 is CASSSGQTDSPLHF. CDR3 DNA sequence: TGCGCCAGCAGCTCGGGACAGACTGATTCACCCCTCCACTTT.